The clone carrying this T cell receptor (beta chain) was observed a handful of times. The antigen is undetermined. Germline CDR1 is SGHAT and CDR2 is FQNNGV. The CDR3 extends over 16 amino acids. Trimming cost V 0 bases and J 4 bases, with 14 bases left between them. Researchers prepared the TCRbeta library using unique molecular identifiers, the study reports. From the PCR reads, TCRdb called clonotypes with MiXCR, one entry per CDR3 protein. Among hundreds of thousands of distinct CDR3 sequences listed, approximately 10% were seen once. This record belongs to a study of T-cell reconstitution after alpha-beta-depleted transplantation in children. The study, taken as a whole, reports: By about two months after transplant, alpha-beta T cells reportedly arose from several hundred graft clones that had expanded.

Sample: peripheral blood, taken 180 days after TCRalphabeta/CD19-depleted stem cell transplant. J is TRBJ2-3 and V is TRBV11-2, with D perhaps TRBD1 or TRBD2 (5 bases each). The TCR sequence derives from a male patient between 2 and 15 years old who had a stem cell transplant for chronic granulomatous disease, so the T cells may come from the graft donor. In DNA, the CDR3 is TGTGCCAGCAGCTTAGATGGGTGGGGGAGCCCAGATACGCAGTATTTT. Amino acid sequence: CASSLDGWGSPDTQYF.